Following are 29 T cell receptor beta chains from one sample sequenced in a study of response to subunit inactivated influenza vaccine. Via MiXCR, TCRdb re-called the RT-PCR reads, giving one row per CDR3 protein. The data contain about 570,000 distinct CDR3 sequences, 10% to 12% of them singletons. These data were also filed under a second study, of T cells expressing NK-cell markers. That work contributes: Researchers built TCR beta cDNA using 5'RACE template switching with UMIs.

Sequenced here: PBMCs from blood, sampled on the day of vaccination. All receptors derive from a middle-aged man who received an inactivated influenza vaccine.

This clonotype was observed a few times. The chain joins TRBV12-3 or TRBV12-4 to TRBJ2-7; 12 bases align to TRBD2. The CDR3 consists of 13 residues. Losses at the gene ends were 4 bases for V and 9 bases for J; bases not matched to a gene: 4. CDR3 amino acids: CASSSSGGAWQYF. CDR3 DNA: TGTGCCAGCAGTTCTAGCGGGGGGGCCTGGCAGTACTTC.

This clonotype appeared a single time. The chain uses TRBV5-1 and TRBJ2-2; 14 positions agree with TRBD2. V shed 0 bases and J 4 bases; nucleotides not matched to a gene: 5. Germline CDR1 and CDR2: SGHRS and YFSETQ. The CDR3 contains 18 residues. The CDR3 coding sequence is TGCGCCAGCAGCTTGGCCGGACTAGCGGGAGGTGCCACCGGGGAGCTGTTTTTT. Its translation is CASSLAGLAGGATGELFF.

This clonotype was observed a handful of times. The chain joins TRBV20-1 to TRBJ1-5; D uncertain. CDR1 and CDR2 (germline): DFQATT, SNEGSKA (reference sequence). V shed 2 bases and J shed 0 bases, with 8 bases lying between them. There are 14 residues in the CDR3. The CDR3 loop reads CSARPGNSNQPQHF. The CDR3 nucleotides are TGCAGTGCTAGACCGGGAAATAGCAATCAGCCCCAGCATTTT.

The chain couples TRBV5-1 to TRBJ1-1; 8 bases agree with TRBD1. The CDR3 has 16 residues. V gave up 0 bases and J gave up 0 bases; unmatched junction bases: 4. Per the germline V gene, CDR1 is SGHRS and CDR2 is YFSETQ. Here the CDR3 reads CASSLGYRGMNTEAFF. The CDR3 bases are TGCGCCAGCAGCTTGGGGTACAGGGGGATGAACACTGAAGCTTTCTTT.

This clonotype turned up a few times. The V and J genes are TRBV7-2 and TRBJ2-2, with D perhaps matching TRBD2 (6 bases). Germline loops: CDR1 SGHTA, CDR2 FQGNSA. This CDR3 has 13 residues. V was shortened by 2 bases and J by 7 bases, with 8 bases between the two germline ends. The CDR3 here is CASSLRGIGELFF. CDR3 nucleotide sequence: TGTGCCAGCAGCTTACGGGGGATCGGGGAGCTGTTTTTT.

In its sample, this clonotype was seen many times. CDR3 sequence reads: CSAITSGGNTGELFF. For the CDR3, the DNA is TGCAGCGCCATAACTAGCGGGGGAAACACCGGGGAGCTGTTTTTT. The chain joins TRBV29-1 to TRBJ2-2; 11 nucleotides line up with TRBD2. The CDR3 runs to 15 residues. V was pared by 7 bases and J by 2 bases, with 6 bases of the junction left unmatched. The germline V gene encodes CDR1 SQVTM and CDR2 ANQGSEA.

This clonotype was seen only once. The chain employs TRBV6-2 or TRBV6-3 and TRBJ2-1; unclear D gene. This CDR3 contains 13 residues. CDR1 MNHEY and CDR2 SVGEGT come from the germline V gene. The ends were cut back, 5 bases at V and 7 bases at J, with 12 bases in the middle. This chain's CDR3 is CASSRHGSNEQFF. The CDR3, as DNA: TGTGCCAGCAGTAGGCACGGGTCAAATGAGCAGTTCTTC.

The chain joins TRBV5-1 to TRBJ2-2; 10 nucleotides agree with TRBD2. Trimming took 2 bases from V and 5 from J; bases not matched to a gene: 6. Per germline, CDR1 SGHRS and CDR2 YFSETQ. The CDR3 has 16 amino acids. The CDR3 nucleotides read TGCGCCAGCAGCTTCCTAGCGGGAGCTGGAACCGGGGAGCTGTTTTTT. Translated, it gives CASSFLAGAGTGELFF.

The table lists this clonotype with a few counts. This chain links TRBV7-8 with TRBJ1-3, with D uncertain. The CDR3 runs to 13 residues. Germline V lookup: CDR1 SGHVS, CDR2 FQNEAQ. The germline V and J ends were trimmed by 5 bases and 2 bases, with 7 bases remaining between them. The CDR3: CASSDRAGNTIYF. The CDR3 DNA reads TGTGCCAGCAGCGATCGGGCTGGAAACACCATATATTTT.

The chain employs TRBV19 and TRBJ2-2; no definite D call. Germline V gives CDR1 LNHDA, CDR2 SQIVND (reference sequence). The CDR3 is made up of 14 amino acids. V lost 3 bases to trimming and J lost 2 bases, with 7 bases between them. CDR3 loop: CASSIGLNTGELFF. DNA of the CDR3: TGTGCCAGTAGTATCGGGCTCAACACCGGGGAGCTGTTTTTT.

There are many counts of this clonotype. DNA for the CDR3: TGTGCCAGCAGATCTCCGGGACAGGGGACCTACGAGCAGTACTTC. It translates to CASRSPGQGTYEQYF. This chain connects TRBV2 to TRBJ2-7; 10 bases are shared with TRBD1. CDR3 length: 15 residues. J lost 2 bases, V lost 6 bases, and 7 bases had no gene match. The germline CDR1 and CDR2 sequences are SNHLY and FYNNEI.

V is TRBV12-3 or TRBV12-4 and J is TRBJ1-1, with TRBD1 identical over 8 bases. The V gene end was trimmed by 6 bases and the J gene end by 7 bases; junction bases not matched to a gene: 7. The CDR3 is 13 residues long. Here the CDR3 DNA reads TGTGCCAGCAGCCGAGGACAGGGCGGTGAAGCTTTCTTT. Translated: CASSRGQGGEAFF.

V is TRBV7-2 and J is TRBJ2-2; D perhaps matches TRBD2 (5 bases). This CDR3 is 15 amino acids long. Looked up from germline, CDR1 is SGHTA and CDR2 is FQGNSA. V gave up 5 bases and J gave up 2 bases, with 12 bases separating them. The CDR3 here is CASSRSGINTGELFF. CDR3 sequence (DNA): TGTGCCAGCAGCCGGAGCGGAATTAACACCGGGGAGCTGTTTTTT.

The chain couples TRBV5-1 to TRBJ1-1, with no clear D. CDR3 size: 14 residues. The V gene lost 3 bases and the J gene lost 1 base, with 10 bases spanning the gap. Germline V gives CDR1 SGHRS, CDR2 YFSETQ. CDR3 in amino acids: CASSYETRNTEAFF. The CDR3 nucleotides are TGCGCCAGCAGCTATGAAACGCGGAACACTGAAGCTTTCTTT.

This chain joins TRBV7-2 and TRBJ2-5; either TRBD1 or TRBD2 may fit D (6 bases each). With 8 bases removed from V and 4 bases from J, the gap between germline ends came to 17 bases. Germline V gives CDR1 SGHTA, CDR2 FQGNSA. The CDR3 runs 14 residues. In DNA form, the CDR3 reads TGTGCCAGCGGTCATGGGGGGCTGGTAGAGACCCAGTACTTC. The encoded protein is CASGHGGLVETQYF.

This clonotype turned up a few times. The chain recombines TRBV18 with TRBJ2-3; 15 nucleotides align to TRBD2. The ends lost 6 bases at V and 6 bases at J; junction bases unmatched: 4. CDR3 size: 15 residues. Germline assignment: CDR1 KGHSH and CDR2 LQKENI. The CDR3 nucleotides are TGTGCCAGCTCGCCCGGGACTAGCGGGAGGGATACGCAGTATTTT. Its protein product is CASSPGTSGRDTQYF.

The V and J genes are TRBV5-6 and TRBJ2-5, with D maybe TRBD2 (5 bases). V lost 2 bases and J 5 bases, leaving 10 bases between the germline ends. The V gene's germline CDR1 is SGHDT and CDR2 YYEEEE. CDR3 size: 13 residues. For the CDR3, the DNA is TGTGCCAGCAGCTTTCAGAGGGTTGAGACCCAGTACTTC. Amino acids: CASSFQRVETQYF.

The rearrangement uses TRBV28 and TRBJ2-1, with D tentatively TRBD1 (6 bases). Germline assignment: CDR1 MDHEN and CDR2 SYDVKM. Trimming removed 6 bases at V and 6 bases at J, with 18 bases between. The CDR3 runs to 15 residues. CDR3 residues: CASRGWGQAGNEQFF. The DNA of the CDR3 is TGTGCCAGCAGAGGGTGGGGGCAGGCGGGCAATGAGCAGTTCTTC.

Comment on this clonotype: The junction does not match germline at one end; this may be a read error. The rearrangement links TRBV13 to TRBJ2-1, with 10 bases lining up with TRBD2. The CDR3 consists of 21 residues. CDR1 PRHDT and CDR2 FYEKMQ come from the germline V gene (reference sequence). The CDR3 reads CASSSRDLAGVYDSSYNEHFF. The CDR3 DNA reads as TGTGCCAGCAGCTCACGCGATCTAGCGGGGGTTTATGATAGCTCCTACAATGAGCACTTCTTC.

This clonotype occurred a few times. The rearrangement links TRBV7-2 to TRBJ2-3; the D gene is possibly TRBD1 (6 bases). The CDR3 runs 16 residues. With 3 bases removed from V and 0 bases from J, the gap between germline ends came to 13 bases. Per the germline V gene, CDR1 is SGHTA and CDR2 is FQGNSA. CDR3 loop: CASSFLDSASTDTQYF. In nucleotides, the CDR3 is TGTGCCAGCAGCTTTTTGGACAGCGCGAGCACAGATACGCAGTATTTT.

The CDR3 DNA is TGTGCCAGCAGCGTAGCTGGGGGGAGGCACTCCTACGAGCAGTACTTC. Amino acids: CASSVAGGRHSYEQYF. The J gene is TRBJ2-7, the V gene TRBV9, with D tentatively TRBD2 (6 bases). This CDR3 region has 16 residues. The ends were cut back, 0 bases at V and 0 bases at J, with 13 bases in the middle. The germline CDR1 and CDR2 sequences are SGDLS and YYNGEE.

This chain uses TRBV12-3 or TRBV12-4 with TRBJ2-5; D is possibly TRBD1 (5 bases). The ends were cut back, 6 bases at V and 3 bases at J, with 11 bases in the middle. This CDR3 comprises 13 residues. The CDR3 DNA sequence: TGTGCCAGCAGCCACCAGGGAAAAGAGACCCAGTACTTC. Amino acid sequence: CASSHQGKETQYF.

The CDR3: CASSPTYTSGITDTQYF. Written as DNA, the CDR3 is TGTGCCAGCAGCCCCACCTACACTAGCGGGATCACAGATACGCAGTATTTT. This chain uses TRBV7-2 with TRBJ2-3, with 10 bases aligning to TRBD2. The CDR3 sequence is 17 residues long. J gave up 2 bases and V 5 bases, and 10 bases lay outside the gene matches. CDR1 SGHTA and CDR2 FQGNSA come from the germline V gene. Full variable domain (missing parts from reference TRBV7-2 and TRBJ2-3): GAGVSQSPSNKVTEKGKDVELRCDPISGHTALYWYRQSLGQGLEFLIYFQGNSAPDKSGLPSDRFSAERTGGSVSTLTIQRTQQEDSAVYLCASSPTYTSGITDTQYFGPGTRLTVL.

This clonotype was detected many times. This chain links TRBV12-3 or TRBV12-4 with TRBJ2-3; the D gene is possibly TRBD1 (5 bases). The CDR3 spans 14 residues. V dropped 6 bases and J dropped 2 bases, with 12 bases sitting between them. The CDR3 nucleotides read TGTGCCAGCAGGATGACAGATCTCACAGATACGCAGTATTTT. This translates into CASRMTDLTDTQYF.

This clonotype occurred a few times. The V and J genes are TRBV12-3 or TRBV12-4 and TRBJ1-1, with a possible D match to TRBD1 (6 bases). Trimming removed 2 bases at V and 6 bases at J, with 13 bases between. The CDR3 spans 14 residues. The CDR3 loop reads CASSLRGGESEAFF. DNA for the CDR3: TGTGCCAGCAGTTTAAGGGGGGGGGAGTCTGAAGCTTTCTTT.

This clonotype was seen only a few times. The chain combines TRBV12-3 or TRBV12-4 with TRBJ2-1, with TRBD2 identical over 7 bases. This CDR3 spans 15 amino acids. The trim removed 5 bases at V and 7 bases at J, leaving 11 bases unmatched. CDR3 sequence: CASSLPGGGRNEQFF. CDR3 nucleotide sequence: TGTGCCAGCAGTCTACCGGGGGGAGGTCGAAATGAGCAGTTCTTC.

This clonotype has more than one count but fewer than ten. This sequence joins TRBV20-1 and TRBJ2-1, with TRBD2 matching 9 bases. The CDR3 length is 15 residues. Germline loops: CDR1 DFQATT, CDR2 SNEGSKA (reference sequence). With 0 bases clipped from V and 4 bases from J, the junction kept 4 bases outside the gene matches. This CDR3 is CSARDLTSGYNEQFF. CDR3 in DNA: TGCAGTGCTAGAGATTTGACTAGCGGTTACAATGAGCAGTTCTTC.

The chain uses TRBV20-1 and TRBJ2-5, with 7 bases that match TRBD2. V was clipped by 1 base and J by 5 bases; unmatched bases: 4. Germline V CDR1 and CDR2: DFQATT, SNEGSKA (reference sequence). The CDR3 has 13 amino acids. CDR3 sequence reads: CSARVRGSETQYF. In DNA, the CDR3 is TGCAGTGCTAGAGTTCGCGGGAGTGAGACCCAGTACTTC.

On this clonotype: Germline and junction disagree at one end, which may indicate a read error. The chain recombines TRBV7-7 with TRBJ2-2; D is uncertain. This CDR3 contains 14 residues. Looked up from germline, CDR1 is SSHAT and CDR2 is FNYEAQ (reference sequence). The CDR3 region has the DNA TGTGCTAGCAGCTTAGCCGATGGATCCGGGGAGCTGTTTTTT. Protein product: CASSLADGSGELFF.